A single sample gave rise to the 18 T cell receptor beta chains below, sequenced in a study of T cell responses to AZD1222 COVID-19 vaccine. The protocol was immunoSEQ multiplex PCR, while the TCRdb copy is restricted to in-frame clones and leaves out a portion. The table includes about 120,000 clones, 70% to 85% detected once. The source was peripheral blood, collected 28 days after the second AZD1222 dose. These receptors were collected from an adult who received the AZD1222 COVID-19 vaccine.

The genes are TRBV12-3 or TRBV12-4 and TRBJ1-1, with D unresolved. CDR3 size: 13 residues. V lost 8 bases, J lost 9 bases, and 19 bases lay in between. DNA for the CDR3: TGTGCCAGCCTGCTACCCCCGACACAGAAAGCTTTCTTT. Amino acids: CASLLPPTQKAFF.

The chain is built from TRBV20-1 and TRBJ1-2; D is ambiguous. The ends were cut back, 3 bases at V and 4 bases at J, with 9 bases in the middle. Per the germline V gene, CDR1 is DFQATT and CDR2 is SNEGSKA (reference sequence). The CDR3 has 12 amino acids. CDR3 nucleotide sequence: TGCAGTGCTAGTATCGGGGTCTATGGCTACACCTTC. Protein: CSASIGVYGYTF.

The J gene is TRBJ2-7, the V gene TRBV5-4; perhaps TRBD2 as D (6 bases). Germline V lookup: CDR1 SGHNT, CDR2 YYREEE (reference sequence). The CDR3 spans 14 residues. The V and J ends lost 1 base and 0 bases respectively, with 8 bases between them. The CDR3 sequence is CASSLTGDSYEQYF. Here the CDR3 DNA reads TGTGCCAGCAGCTTGACGGGGGACTCCTACGAGCAGTACTTC.

The chain links TRBV6-5 to TRBJ1-6; D possibly corresponds to TRBD1 (6 bases). The CDR3 contains 15 residues. Germline CDR1 reads MNHEY; CDR2 reads SVGAGI. The ends were cut back, 4 bases at V and 6 bases at J, with 13 bases in the middle. The CDR3 loop is CASSFRDMVNSPLHF. The DNA of the CDR3 is TGTGCCAGCAGTTTCCGGGACATGGTTAATTCACCCCTCCACTTT.

This clone was counted between two and nine times. This chain links TRBV6-2 or TRBV6-3 with TRBJ1-6; D remains ambiguous. The V end was cut by 6 bases, the J end by 7 bases, with 16 bases between. The CDR3 has 15 amino acids. Germline assignment: CDR1 MNHEY and CDR2 SVGEGT. CDR3 amino acids: CASSPSGRKNSPLHF. In DNA form, the CDR3 reads TGTGCCAGCAGCCCCTCCGGGCGGAAGAATTCACCCCTCCACTTT.

V gene TRBV7-8 combines with J gene TRBJ1-3; no clear D gene. The CDR3 totals 15 residues. Trimming removed 0 bases at V and 9 bases at J, with 15 bases between. The germline CDR1 and CDR2 sequences are SGHVS and FQNEAQ. As DNA, the CDR3 is TGTGCCAGCAGCTTAGCGCGGGCAGTACGGAGCACCATATATTTT. This gives the protein CASSLARAVRSTIYF. Looking up the rest from reference TRBV7-8 and TRBJ1-3 gives the full variable domain: GAGVSQSPRYKVAKRGQDVALRCDPISGHVSLFWYQQALGQGPEFLTYFQNEAQLDKSGLPSDRFFAERPEGSVSTLKIQRTQQEDSAVYLCASSLARAVRSTIYFGEGSWLTVV.

This rearrangement joins TRBV2 to TRBJ1-2, with 7 bases fitting TRBD1. V lost 1 base to trimming and J lost 8 bases; unmatched junction nucleotides: 4. CDR1 and CDR2 (germline): SNHLY, FYNNEI. CDR3 size: 13 residues. CDR3 sequence: CASSEEAGGGYTF. The CDR3 nucleotides read TGTGCCAGCAGTGAAGAGGCAGGGGGAGGCTACACCTTC. The full variable domain, its missing parts supplied by reference TRBV2 and TRBJ1-2, is EPEVTQTPSHQVTQMGQEVILRCVPISNHLYFYWYRQILGQKVEFLVSFYNNEISEKSEIFDDQFSVERPDGSNFTLKIRSTKLEDSAMYFCASSEEAGGGYTFGSGTRLTVV.

Written as DNA, the CDR3 is TGTGCCAGCAGTGAAGCGGGACAGCCCCTCTACGAGCAGTACTTC. This sequence encodes CASSEAGQPLYEQYF. The rearrangement links TRBV6-1 to TRBJ2-7, with 7 nucleotides matching TRBD1. This CDR3 is built from 15 residues. The junction had 5 bases not matched to a gene; V was cut back by 0 bases and J by 3 bases. CDR1 is MNHNS, CDR2 SASEGT, per germline.

The V call is TRBV28, the J call TRBJ2-2, with D perhaps TRBD2 (6 bases). The CDR3 has 16 amino acids. V shed 1 base and J shed 5 bases, with 14 bases lying between them. CDR1 and CDR2 from the germline V gene are MDHEN and SYDVKM. CDR3 sequence reads: CASSLFRRGGTGELFF. CDR3 in DNA: TGTGCCAGCAGTTTATTCCGGAGGGGTGGAACCGGGGAGCTGTTTTTT.

The genes are TRBV6-2 or TRBV6-3 and TRBJ2-7, with a tentative D call TRBD1 (5 bases). Looked up from germline, CDR1 is MNHEY and CDR2 is SVGEGT. V lost 6 bases and J lost 0, with 9 bases in between. The CDR3 spans 13 residues. CDR3 DNA sequence: TGTGCCAGCAGCACGACAGTCTCCTACGAGCAGTACTTC. Its translation: CASSTTVSYEQYF.

The V call is TRBV6-2 or TRBV6-3, the J call TRBJ1-5; no clear D gene. The V gene lost 4 bases and the J gene lost 11 bases, with 18 bases spanning the gap. This CDR3 contains 14 residues. The germline V gene has CDR1 MNHEY and CDR2 SVGEGT. Here the CDR3 reads CASSSTGFISAQHF. In nucleotides, the CDR3 is TGTGCCAGCAGTTCGACCGGCTTCATTTCGGCCCAGCATTTT.

The chain has TRBV20-1 and TRBJ2-5; no clear D. Germline assignment: CDR1 DFQATT and CDR2 SNEGSKA (reference sequence). The CDR3 length is 10 residues. Deletions cut 5 bases from V and 5 bases from J, with 6 bases between. The CDR3 loop reads CSASSETQYF. The DNA for the CDR3 is TGCAGTGCTTCAAGCGAGACCCAGTACTTC.

The chain carries TRBV6-1 and TRBJ1-2; tentatively, D is TRBD1 (6 bases). Trimming stripped 3 bases from V and 0 bases from J, with 8 bases between. Germline assignment: CDR1 MNHNS and CDR2 SASEGT. The CDR3 length is 14 residues. The CDR3 DNA is TGTGCCAGCAGTGAGGACAGACCTAACTATGGCTACACCTTC. Protein: CASSEDRPNYGYTF.

The rearrangement links TRBV5-1 to TRBJ2-3; TRBD1 matches 7 bases. The germline V gene has CDR1 SGHRS and CDR2 YFSETQ. The V and J ends lost 0 bases and 3 bases, in that order; junction bases with no gene match: 4. This CDR3 is 15 amino acids long. DNA of the CDR3: TGCGCCAGCAGCTTGGCGACAGGGTGGACAGATACGCAGTATTTT. Translation gives CASSLATGWTDTQYF. Supplemented by reference TRBV5-1 and TRBJ2-3, the full variable domain reads KAGVTQTPRYLIKTRGQQVTLSCSPISGHRSVSWYQQTPGQGLQFLFEYFSETQRNKGNFPGRFSGRQFSNSRSEMNVSTLELGDSALYLCASSLATGWTDTQYFGPGTRLTVL.

The J gene is TRBJ2-7, the V gene TRBV11-2; 7 bases map to TRBD2. J gave up 2 bases and V 10 bases, and 14 bases lay outside the gene matches. This CDR3 has 15 amino acids. The germline V gene encodes CDR1 SGHAT and CDR2 FQNNGV. The CDR3 sequence: CATNPNSGTTYEQYF. The CDR3 DNA sequence: TGTGCCACCAATCCTAACAGCGGGACCACCTACGAGCAGTACTTC.

In nucleotides, the CDR3 is TGTGCCAGTAGTGCTTCGGGATTCGAAAAACTGTTTTTT. Translated: CASSASGFEKLFF. The V call is TRBV19, the J call TRBJ1-4; D unresolved. V gave up 5 bases and J gave up 8 bases, with 12 bases separating them. In germline, CDR1 is LNHDA, CDR2 SQIVND (reference sequence). CDR3 length: 13 residues.

This clone was observed once. The V call is TRBV12-3 or TRBV12-4, the J call TRBJ2-7; D is unclear. CDR3 length: 11 residues. V dropped 6 bases and J dropped 0 bases, with 3 bases sitting between them. CDR3 region: CASRSSYEQYF. The CDR3 nucleotides read TGTGCCAGCAGGAGCTCCTACGAGCAGTACTTC.

This clone was counted ten times or more. The rearrangement links TRBV7-3 to TRBJ1-2; D remains ambiguous. Trimming stripped 0 bases from V and 8 bases from J, with 10 bases between. Germline V lookup: CDR1 SGHTA, CDR2 FQGTGA. The CDR3 is 13 residues long. The CDR3 here is CASSLTGEAGYTF. DNA of the CDR3: TGTGCCAGCAGCTTAACCGGGGAAGCCGGCTACACCTTC.